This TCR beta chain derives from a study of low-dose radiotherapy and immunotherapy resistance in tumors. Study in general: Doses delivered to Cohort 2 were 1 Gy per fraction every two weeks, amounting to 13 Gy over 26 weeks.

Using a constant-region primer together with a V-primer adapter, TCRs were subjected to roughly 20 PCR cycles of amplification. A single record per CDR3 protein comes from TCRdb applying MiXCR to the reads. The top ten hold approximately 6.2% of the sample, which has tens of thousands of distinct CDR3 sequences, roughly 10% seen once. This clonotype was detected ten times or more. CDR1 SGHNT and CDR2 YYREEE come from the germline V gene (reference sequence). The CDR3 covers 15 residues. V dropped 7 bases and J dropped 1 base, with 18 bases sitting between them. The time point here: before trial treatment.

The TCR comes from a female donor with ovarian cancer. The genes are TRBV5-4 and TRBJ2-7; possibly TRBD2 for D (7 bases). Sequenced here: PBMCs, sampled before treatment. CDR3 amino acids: CASGMAGAPSYEQYF. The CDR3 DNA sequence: TGTGCCAGCGGAATGGCGGGGGCTCCTTCCTACGAGCAGTACTTC.